The 11 T cell receptor beta chains presented below share a single source sample, sequenced in a study of blood T cell repertoires in COVID-19. This table comes from immunoSEQ multiplex PCR, and its TCRdb copy is limited to in-frame clones, with some not included. The data contain approximately 300,000 clones, approximately 89% of them singletons. Sequencing input: PBMCs or T cells enriched from blood (not recorded which). These receptors all stem from a woman in her 30s who had recovered from COVID-19.

V is TRBV3-1 (or the pseudogene TRBV3-2) and J is TRBJ1-2, with 7 bases matching TRBD1. Unmatched junction bases numbered 7, after V lost 1 base and J lost 8 bases. CDR1 LGHDT and CDR2 YNNKEL come from the germline V gene (reference sequence). The CDR3 runs 14 residues. The CDR3 region has the DNA TGTGCCAGCAGCCAAGCCGGGACAGAGGGCGGCTACACCTTC. Residues: CASSQAGTEGGYTF.

This clone was seen more than once but under ten times. The chain recombines TRBV11-2 with TRBJ2-7, with no clear D. Trimming took off 6 bases at V and 5 bases at J, with 20 bases between the two ends. CDR3 size: 15 residues. Germline V lookup: CDR1 SGHAT, CDR2 FQNNGV. CDR3 nucleotides: TGTGCCAGCAGACGTTTGCGCGAAAAAAAGAACGAGCAGTACTTC. As protein: CASRRLREKKNEQYF.

The chain couples TRBV9 to TRBJ2-1, with D possibly matching TRBD2 (6 bases). Trimming removed 1 base at V and 1 base at J, with 6 bases between. This CDR3 has 14 amino acids. Per the germline V gene, CDR1 is SGDLS and CDR2 is YYNGEE. CDR3 bases: TGTGCCAGCAGCGTAAGCGGGTCCTACAATGAGCAGTTCTTC. Amino acids: CASSVSGSYNEQFF. The whole variable domain, filled in from reference TRBV9 and TRBJ2-1, reads DSGVTQTPKHLITATGQRVTLRCSPRSGDLSVYWYQQSLDQGLQFLIQYYNGEERAKGNILERFSAQQFPDLHSELNLSSLELGDSALYFCASSVSGSYNEQFFGPGTRLTVL.

There are a few counts of this clone. This chain links TRBV27 with TRBJ2-7; 16 bases line up with TRBD2. V dropped 6 bases and J dropped 3; count of bases not matched to a gene: 8. CDR1 MNHEY and CDR2 SMNVEV come from the germline V gene (reference sequence). The CDR3 is 17 residues long. The CDR3 is CASSPGTSGRAIYEQYF. The CDR3 nucleotides are TGTGCCAGCAGCCCGGGGACTAGCGGGAGGGCTATCTACGAGCAGTACTTC.

The chain employs TRBV2 and TRBJ2-1; D is ambiguous. Germline CDR1 SNHLY, CDR2 FYNNEI. CDR3 size: 13 residues. V was clipped by 3 bases and J by 3 bases, with 6 bases between them. CDR3 DNA: TGTGCCAGCAGTGATAACTACTACAATGAGCAGTTCTTC. Translation gives CASSDNYYNEQFF.

This clone was detected only a few times. V and J are TRBV4-3 and TRBJ1-3, with 7 bases identical to TRBD1. Germline CDR1 LGHNA, CDR2 YSLEER. The trim removed 5 bases at V and 8 bases at J, leaving 9 bases unmatched. There are 14 residues in the CDR3. CDR3 sequence (DNA): TGCGCCAGCAGCAGAGACAGGGTGGGATACACCATATATTTT. Its protein is CASSRDRVGYTIYF.

This chain links TRBV7-9 with TRBJ2-3, with a tentative D call TRBD2 (7 bases). The CDR3 has 17 residues. Germline V lookup: CDR1 SEHNR, CDR2 FQNEAQ (reference sequence). V was shortened by 5 bases and J by 7 bases, with 25 bases between the two germline ends. The CDR3 DNA is TGTGCCAGCAGCCAAAATTTCCAGCGGGGACACCGAAATACGCAGTATTTT. This translates into CASSQNFQRGHRNTQYF. The variable domain in full, completed from reference TRBV7-9 and TRBJ2-3, reads DTGVSQNPRHKITKRGQNVTFRCDPISEHNRLYWYRQTLGQGPEFLTYFQNEAQLEKSRLLSDRFSAERPKGSFSTLEIQRTEQGDSAMYLCASSQNFQRGHRNTQYFGPGTRLTVL.

Comment on this clone: The junction departs from the called germline gene at one end, perhaps through a read error. The gene calls are TRBV2 and TRBJ1-2; TRBD1 matches 8 bases. Germline V lookup: CDR1 SNHLY, CDR2 FYNNEI. This CDR3 spans 15 amino acids. CDR3 in DNA: TGTGCCAGCAGCCCTCAATATAGGACAGGGCAGAGTCAACCCTTC. Protein: CASSPQYRTGQSQPF.

The V gene is TRBV7-9, the J gene TRBJ2-1; the match to TRBD1 covers 7 bases. Germline V gives CDR1 SEHNR, CDR2 FQNEAQ (reference sequence). V lost 5 bases and J lost 5; bases outside the gene matches: 6. The CDR3 has 14 residues. CDR3 nucleotides: TGTGCCAGCAGCCCCCGGGACAGTAACAATGAGCAGTTCTTC. Translating it yields CASSPRDSNNEQFF. Together with reference TRBV7-9 and TRBJ2-1, the CDR3 gives the full variable domain: DTGVSQNPRHKITKRGQNVTFRCDPISEHNRLYWYRQTLGQGPEFLTYFQNEAQLEKSRLLSDRFSAERPKGSFSTLEIQRTEQGDSAMYLCASSPRDSNNEQFFGPGTRLTVL.

The rearrangement joins TRBV15 to TRBJ1-2, with 8 bases matching TRBD1. CDR3 length equals 17 residues. Germline V gene sequence: CDR1 LNHNV, CDR2 YYDKDF (reference sequence). V was clipped by 6 bases and J by 0 bases; unmatched bases: 12. CDR3 sequence reads: CATSLSGQGAANYGYTF. CDR3 sequence (DNA): TGTGCCACCAGTCTTAGTGGCCAGGGGGCGGCTAACTATGGCTACACCTTC.

The chain couples TRBV5-6 to TRBJ2-5, with a weak D call TRBD2 (6 bases). The germline V gene encodes CDR1 SGHDT and CDR2 YYEEEE. Trimming left V 0 bases short and J 4 bases short, with 19 bases between. This CDR3 spans 17 amino acids. CDR3 bases: TGTGCCAGCAGCTTGGCCTTTTCTTCGGGAGAGGTAGAGACCCAGTACTTC. It yields the protein CASSLAFSSGEVETQYF.